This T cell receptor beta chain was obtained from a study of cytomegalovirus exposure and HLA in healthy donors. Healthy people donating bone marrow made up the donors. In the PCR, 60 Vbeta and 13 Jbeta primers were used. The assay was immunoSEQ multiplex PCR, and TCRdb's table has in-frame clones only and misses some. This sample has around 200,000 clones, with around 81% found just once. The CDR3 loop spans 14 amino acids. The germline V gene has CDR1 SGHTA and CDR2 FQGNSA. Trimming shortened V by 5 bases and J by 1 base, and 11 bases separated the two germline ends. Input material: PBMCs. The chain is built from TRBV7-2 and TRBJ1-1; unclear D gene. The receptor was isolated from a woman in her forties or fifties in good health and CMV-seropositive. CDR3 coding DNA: TGTGCCAGCAGCCACGGAGGAACGAACACTGAAGCTTTCTTT. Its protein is CASSHGGTNTEAFF.